These T cell receptor beta chains were read from a single sample in a study of neoadjuvant nivolumab and ipilimumab in lung cancer. Clones were sequenced by immunoSEQ multiplex PCR, and TCRdb holds only the in-frame ones, with some missing. The sample holds approximately 40,000 clones, 89% seen once. The specimen comprised peripheral blood, sampled before neoadjuvant nivolumab, alone or with ipilimumab. Receptors were obtained from an adult with non-small cell lung cancer. CDR3s include the opening cysteine and the closing phenylalanine or tryptophan. Fields, in order: clone size, D gene, J gene, V gene, CDR3 protein, CDR3 DNA. The D gene is left open where the match is weak. Size is stated for part of the rows, as once, few or many counts, or as a class when the clone is expanded.

>-|TRBD2|TRBJ2-7|TRBV29-1
CSVAGRGLAGYEQYF
TGCAGCGTTGCGGGCAGGGGACTAGCGGGCTACGAGCAGTACTTC
>-|TRBD2|TRBJ2-1|TRBV4-2
CASSLTSGGSYNEQFF
TGTGCCAGCAGCCTCACTAGCGGGGGCTCCTACAATGAGCAGTTCTTC
>-|-|TRBJ2-2|TRBV10-2
CASSAGILVRPNTGELFF
TGCGCCAGCAGTGCGGGTATTTTGGTCCGGCCGAACACCGGGGAGCTGTTTTTT
>-|TRBD1|TRBJ2-7|TRBV5-1
CASSSQGAAHEQYF
TGCGCCAGCAGCTCACAGGGGGCGGCCCACGAGCAGTACTTC
>-|TRBD2|TRBJ2-1|TRBV4-3
CASSQDPLAGNEQFF
TGCGCCAGCAGCCAAGACCCACTAGCGGGGAATGAGCAGTTCTTC
>once|-|TRBJ2-7|TRBV5-1
CASSLGGRGINEQYF
TGCGCCAGCAGCTTGGGAGGCCGGGGGATCAACGAGCAGTACTTC
>-|TRBD1|TRBJ2-7|TRBV19
CASSWDRTYEQYF
TGTGCCAGTAGTTGGGACAGGACCTACGAGCAGTACTTC
>-|-|TRBJ2-5|TRBV30
CASVSGGAGETQYF
TGTGCCTCCGTTTCCGGGGGTGCAGGGGAGACCCAGTACTTC
>-|-|TRBJ1-2|TRBV5-1
CASSLMSGNNYGYTF
TGCGCCAGCAGCTTGATGTCAGGGAATAACTATGGCTACACCTTC
>-|TRBD2|TRBJ2-1|TRBV28
CASSLTGGREVNEQFF
TGTGCCAGCAGTTTAACGGGGGGGCGCGAGGTCAATGAGCAGTTCTTC
>once|-|TRBJ1-2|TRBV6-5
CASSYSKGGPYGYTF
TGTGCCAGCAGTTACTCGAAGGGGGGCCCCTATGGCTACACCTTC
>few|-|TRBJ1-1|TRBV6-5
CASSGEVGHEAFF
TGTGCCAGCAGTGGGGAAGTGGGCCACGAAGCTTTCTTT
>-|TRBD1|TRBJ2-7|TRBV15
CATSRRTGYSYEQYF
TGTGCCACCAGCAGGAGGACAGGTTATTCCTACGAGCAGTACTTC
>once|-|TRBJ2-7|TRBV13
CASSFMGETYEQYF
TGTGCCAGCAGCTTCATGGGGGAGACCTACGAGCAGTACTTC
>-|-|TRBJ2-2|TRBV25-1
CASSGDRTGNTGELFF
TGTGCCAGCAGTGGAGATAGGACGGGGAACACCGGGGAGCTGTTTTTT
>-|TRBD1|TRBJ2-1|TRBV18
CASSLLGTGRINEQFF
TGTGCCAGCTCACTTTTAGGGACAGGGAGGATCAATGAGCAGTTCTTC
>-|-|TRBJ2-3|TRBV6-5
CASSYSGSTDTQYF
TGTGCCAGCAGTTACTCCGGTAGCACAGATACGCAGTATTTT
>-|TRBD2|TRBJ2-2|TRBV4-1
CASSQRTSGNTGELFF
TGCGCCAGCAGCCAACGGACTAGCGGGAACACCGGGGAGCTGTTTTTT
>-|-|TRBJ2-5|TRBV6-6
CASSPQEETQYF
TGTGCCAGCAGTCCACAGGAAGAGACCCAGTACTTC
>-|-|TRBJ1-1|TRBV27
CASSPRGQQGTEAFF
TGTGCCAGCAGTCCCCGAGGACAGCAAGGGACTGAAGCTTTCTTT
>once|TRBD1|TRBJ1-5|TRBV6-5
CASSSLGTGEQPQHF
TGTGCCAGCAGTTCCCTCGGGACAGGAGAACAGCCCCAGCATTTT
>-|TRBD2|TRBJ2-1|TRBV30
CAWSALTSGAYNEQFF
TGTGCCTGGAGTGCCCTCACTAGCGGCGCCTACAATGAGCAGTTCTTC
>-|-|TRBJ2-3|TRBV21-1
CASSKGEGVISTDTQYF
TGTGCCAGCAGCAAAGGCGAGGGGGTTATCAGCACAGATACGCAGTATTTT
>-|TRBD2|TRBJ2-1|TRBV7-9
CACLGLAGAKQFF
TGTGCCTGTTTAGGGCTAGCGGGGGCAAAGCAGTTCTTC
>-|-|TRBJ2-4|TRBV30
CAWRRGRLAKNIQYF
TGTGCCTGGAGGCGGGGACGACTAGCCAAAAACATTCAGTACTTC
>-|TRBD1|TRBJ1-2|TRBV6-5
CASRRTGTGYGYTF
TGTGCCAGCAGGCGGACCGGGACAGGCTATGGCTACACCTTC
>-|TRBD2|TRBJ2-5|TRBV28
CASSFGPLSGRRETQYF
TGTGCCAGCAGTTTCGGGCCACTCAGCGGGAGGAGAGAGACCCAGTACTTC
>-|-|TRBJ2-5|TRBV30
CAWRNSQETQYF
TGTGCCTGGAGGAATAGCCAAGAGACCCAGTACTTC
>-|-|TRBJ2-7|TRBV18
CASSPAGPRGSEQYF
TGTGCCAGCTCACCAGCGGGACCAAGGGGATCCGAGCAGTACTTC
>-|TRBD1|TRBJ2-7|TRBV7-9
CASSRMLAGTGSEEQYF
TGTGCCAGCAGCCGGATGTTAGCCGGGACAGGGTCGGAAGAGCAGTACTTC
>once|TRBD1|TRBJ1-5|TRBV29-1
CSVVPGTGLFGNQPQHF
TGCAGCGTTGTACCCGGGACAGGGCTGTTTGGCAATCAGCCCCAGCATTTT
>few|-|TRBJ1-1|TRBV4-3
CASSQEEGTGTEAFF
TGCGCCAGCAGCCAAGAAGAGGGAACGGGCACTGAAGCTTTCTTT
>-|-|TRBJ2-3|TRBV30
CAWSGEVLSTDTQYF
TGTGCCTGGAGTGGCGAGGTACTAAGCACAGATACGCAGTATTTT
>-|-|TRBJ1-1|TRBV19
CASSIGRARSLFRNTEAFF
TGTGCCAGTAGTATAGGAAGAGCCCGTTCCCTTTTCAGGAACACTGAAGCTTTCTTT
>-|-|TRBJ1-5|TRBV5-1
CASSLLGDRNQPQHF
TGCGCCAGCAGCTTGCTGGGGGATCGCAATCAGCCCCAGCATTTT
>-|TRBD2|TRBJ2-7|TRBV5-1
CASSQTSGSNYEQYF
TGCGCCAGCAGCCAAACTAGCGGGAGTAACTACGAGCAGTACTTC
>-|-|TRBJ2-7|TRBV28
CASSLPGASSYEQYF
TGTGCCAGCAGTTTGCCGGGAGCTAGCTCCTACGAGCAGTACTTC
>-|-|TRBJ2-1|TRBV29-1
CSVGAGYNEQFF
TGCAGCGTTGGGGCGGGGTACAATGAGCAGTTCTTC
>once|TRBD1|TRBJ1-2|TRBV7-9
CASSALEQGSGGYTF
TGTGCCAGCAGCGCCTTGGAACAGGGGAGTGGTGGCTACACCTTC
>-|TRBD2|TRBJ2-7|TRBV9
CASSPREAFHEQYF
TGTGCCAGCAGTCCGCGGGAGGCTTTCCACGAGCAGTACTTC
>-|-|TRBJ1-2|TRBV2
CASSGDGSGGYTF
TGTGCCAGCAGCGGGGACGGATCGGGAGGCTACACCTTC
>-|TRBD1|TRBJ2-7|TRBV11-3
CASSSGTGFDYEQYF
TGTGCCAGCAGCTCGGGGACAGGGTTCGACTACGAGCAGTACTTC
>-|-|TRBJ2-3|TRBV4-1
CASRKYPGGHGGTDTQYF
TGCGCCAGCAGAAAGTATCCAGGGGGGCATGGGGGCACAGATACGCAGTATTTT
>-|-|TRBJ2-5|TRBV6-1
CASSDLGLNQETQYF
TGTGCCAGCAGTGATTTAGGACTGAACCAAGAGACCCAGTACTTC
>-|-|TRBJ2-3|TRBV9
CASSGQGGDTQYF
TGTGCCAGCAGCGGACAGGGAGGGGATACGCAGTATTTT
>few|-|TRBJ2-7|TRBV2
CASSEALHTEQYF
TGTGCCAGCAGTGAAGCGCTTCATACCGAGCAGTACTTC
>-|TRBD2|TRBJ2-1|TRBV18
CASSRREGNDEQFF
TGTGCCAGCTCACGCCGGGAGGGGAATGATGAGCAGTTCTTC
>-|-|TRBJ1-5|TRBV7-2
CASSLGNQPQHF
TGTGCCAGCAGCTTGGGGAATCAGCCCCAGCATTTT